Listed below are T cell receptor beta chains from one sample, sequenced in a study of cytomegalovirus exposure and HLA in healthy donors. The table came from immunoSEQ multiplex PCR; TCRdb's copy has only in-frame clones and leaves some out. Its table lists roughly 62,000 clones. The sample was PBMCs. The source of these receptors is a woman between 18 and 29 years old in good health and CMV-seronegative. Each CDR3 is given with its conserved first and last residue. D genes are given only for firm matches.

- | TRBJ1-5 | TRBV9 | CASSVTGHSNQPQHF | TGTGCCAGCAGCGTAACAGGGCATAGCAATCAGCCCCAGCATTTT
TRBD2 | TRBJ2-5 | TRBV5-1 | CASSLLAAQETQYF | TGCGCCAGCAGCCTACTAGCGGCCCAAGAGACCCAGTACTTC
TRBD2 | TRBJ2-7 | TRBV5-6 | CASSHPSGSSYEQYF | TGTGCCAGCAGCCACCCCAGCGGGAGCTCCTACGAGCAGTACTTC
TRBD2 | TRBJ2-1 | TRBV4-2 | CASSPQGILAGHNEQFF | TGTGCCAGCAGCCCACAGGGGATACTAGCGGGGCACAATGAGCAGTTCTTC
TRBD2 | TRBJ2-1 | TRBV4-2 | CASSQDWNPSSGGDYNEQFF | TGTGCCAGCAGCCAAGATTGGAACCCCTCTAGCGGGGGGGATTACAATGAGCAGTTCTTC
- | TRBJ1-2 | TRBV7-2 | CASSLNRAGYTF | TGTGCCAGCAGCTTGAACAGGGCTGGCTACACCTTC
TRBD2 | TRBJ2-3 | TRBV7-9 | CASILGLAADTQYF | TGTGCCAGCATCCTCGGACTAGCGGCAGATACGCAGTATTTT
TRBD1 | TRBJ1-2 | TRBV29-1 | CSVEGGQGAYYGYTF | TGCAGCGTCGAAGGGGGACAGGGGGCCTATTATGGCTACACCTTC
TRBD2 | TRBJ2-6 | TRBV5-4 | CASSAKGAGGPGANVLTF | TGTGCCAGCAGCGCTAAGGGAGCGGGGGGGCCTGGGGCCAACGTCCTGACTTTC
TRBD1 | TRBJ2-6 | TRBV6-5 | CASSYDRAGANVLTF | TGTGCCAGCAGTTACGACAGGGCCGGGGCCAACGTCCTGACTTTC
TRBD2 | TRBJ2-7 | TRBV9 | CASSVTSGASYEQYF | TGTGCCAGCAGCGTCACTAGCGGGGCCTCCTACGAGCAGTACTTC
TRBD2 | TRBJ2-2 | TRBV30 | CAWGGGNTGELFF | TGTGCCTGGGGCGGGGGGAACACCGGGGAGCTGTTTTTT
TRBD1 | TRBJ2-2 | TRBV5-1 | CASSSQAGTVDTGELFF | TGCGCCAGCAGCTCGCAAGCCGGGACAGTCGACACCGGGGAGCTGTTTTTT
- | TRBJ2-6 | TRBV9 | CASSAPRGGGSFSGANVLTF | TGTGCCAGCAGCGCCCCCCGGGGTGGCGGGTCCTTCTCTGGGGCCAACGTCCTGACTTTC
- | TRBJ1-6 | TRBV5-1 | CASAQGNNSPLHF | TGCGCCAGTGCCCAGGGTAATAATTCACCCCTCCACTTT
- | TRBJ2-5 | TRBV5-1 | CASSPQGTQETQYF | TGCGCCAGCAGCCCACAGGGAACCCAAGAGACCCAGTACTTC
TRBD1 | TRBJ2-3 | TRBV29-1 | CSVAGQAATDTQYF | TGCAGCGTTGCGGGACAGGCGGCCACAGATACGCAGTATTTT
TRBD1 | TRBJ1-1 | TRBV5-1 | CASSLSGGDTEAFF | TGCGCCAGCAGCTTATCAGGGGGCGACACTGAAGCTTTCTTT
TRBD1 | TRBJ1-1 | TRBV6-1 | CASSEGTGGTEAFF | TGTGCCAGCAGTGAAGGGACAGGGGGCACTGAAGCTTTCTTT
- | TRBJ2-7 | TRBV25-1 | CASSGGSATLGIYEQYF | TGTGCCAGCAGTGGGGGTAGCGCAACCCTGGGGATATACGAGCAGTACTTC
TRBD1 | TRBJ1-5 | TRBV6-1 | CASSGYRGNSNQPQHF | TGTGCCAGCAGTGGCTACAGGGGAAATAGCAATCAGCCCCAGCATTTT
- | TRBJ2-7 | TRBV5-1 | CASSLDSYGEHLYEQYF | TGCGCCAGCAGCTTGGATTCCTACGGGGAACATCTATACGAGCAGTACTTC
- | TRBJ2-7 | TRBV5-6 | CASSLGSHYEQYF | TGTGCCAGCAGCTTGGGCAGTCACTACGAGCAGTACTTC
TRBD1 | TRBJ1-2 | TRBV29-1 | CSVDRDRGYLYGYTF | TGCAGCGTGGACCGGGACAGGGGATATCTCTATGGCTACACCTTC
- | TRBJ2-5 | TRBV6-1 | CASSGRVGGHLAENQYF | TGTGCCAGCAGTGGACGGGTCGGCGGACATTTGGCGGAGAACCAGTACTTC
- | TRBJ2-4 | TRBV11-2 | CASSFDRVLNIQYF | TGTGCCAGCAGCTTCGACCGGGTCTTAAACATTCAGTACTTC
TRBD1 | TRBJ1-4 | TRBV19 | CASNPDRDTNEKLFF | TGTGCCAGTAATCCGGACAGGGATACTAATGAAAAACTGTTTTTT
TRBD2 | TRBJ2-7 | TRBV4-1 | CASSQAGGSYEQYF | TGCGCCAGCAGCCAAGCGGGAGGAAGCTACGAGCAGTACTTC
- | TRBJ1-5 | TRBV9 | CASSPGLSNQPQHF | TGTGCCAGCAGCCCAGGACTTAGTAATCAGCCCCAGCATTTT
- | TRBJ2-1 | TRBV7-9 | CASSLSPWGDRWNEQFF | TGTGCCAGCAGCTTAAGTCCGTGGGGGGATAGGTGGAATGAGCAGTTCTTC
- | TRBJ1-2 | TRBV19 | CASSPIAWQGYTF | TGTGCCAGTAGTCCAATAGCATGGCAAGGCTACACCTTC
TRBD1 | TRBJ1-4 | TRBV18 | CASSPPQGADEKLFF | TGTGCCAGCTCACCACCGCAGGGGGCTGATGAAAAACTGTTTTTT
- | TRBJ2-7 | TRBV15 | CATSRDPTSTGYYYEQYF | TGTGCCACCAGCAGAGATCCAACCTCGACAGGATACTACTACGAGCAGTACTTC
- | TRBJ2-3 | TRBV10-2 | CASSVTATDTQYF | TGCGCCAGCAGTGTGACAGCCACAGATACGCAGTATTTT
- | TRBJ1-3 | TRBV6-6 | CASSLGSGNTIYF | TGTGCCAGCAGCCTAGGTTCTGGAAACACCATATATTTT
- | TRBJ2-7 | TRBV18 | CASADRAPYEQYF | TGTGCCAGCGCCGACAGAGCCCCCTACGAGCAGTACTTC
- | TRBJ2-7 | TRBV5-1 | CASSLGSSAATYEQYF | TGCGCCAGCAGCTTGGGGTCAAGCGCCGCCACCTACGAGCAGTACTTC
TRBD2 | TRBJ2-7 | TRBV6-1 | CASSEGLAGSYEQYF | TGTGCCAGCAGTGAGGGACTAGCGGGCTCCTACGAGCAGTACTTC
- | TRBJ2-1 | TRBV7-2 | CASSTQTERYNEQFF | TGTGCCAGCAGCACCCAAACGGAGAGATACAATGAGCAGTTCTTC
TRBD1 | TRBJ1-6 | TRBV13 | CASRQGARDSPLHF | TGTGCCAGCAGACAGGGGGCTAGGGATTCACCCCTCCACTTT
TRBD1 | TRBJ2-7 | TRBV6-1 | CALQGARYEQYF | TGTGCCCTACAGGGGGCGAGGTACGAGCAGTACTTC
TRBD2 | TRBJ2-1 | TRBV19 | CASSIGLAGGRVEQFF | TGTGCCAGTAGTATAGGACTAGCGGGGGGAAGAGTTGAGCAGTTCTTC
- | TRBJ1-4 | TRBV7-7 | CASSLNRAEKLFF | TGTGCCAGCAGCTTAAACAGGGCTGAAAAACTGTTTTTT
- | TRBJ1-2 | TRBV9 | CASSISPGLRFGYTF | TGTGCCAGCAGCATAAGCCCAGGGCTAAGGTTTGGCTACACCTTC
- | TRBJ1-1 | TRBV2 | CASSGVGLEAFF | TGTGCCAGCAGTGGCGTGGGGCTTGAAGCTTTCTTT
TRBD2 | TRBJ2-2 | TRBV4-1 | CASSRGRGAVTGELFF | TGCGCCAGCAGCCGAGGGAGGGGAGCGGTCACCGGGGAGCTGTTTTTT
TRBD1 | TRBJ2-7 | TRBV18 | CASSVTGVYEQYF | TGTGCCAGCTCAGTTACAGGGGTCTACGAGCAGTACTTC
- | TRBJ1-4 | TRBV5-6 | CASSSLAGGSEKLFF | TGTGCCAGCAGCTCCCTGGCGGGCGGTTCTGAAAAACTGTTTTTT
- | TRBJ1-1 | TRBV6-6 | CASRPTQGWEAFF | TGTGCCAGCAGGCCTACTCAGGGTTGGGAAGCTTTCTTT
TRBD2 | TRBJ2-7 | TRBV5-1 | CASSLVGGGYEQYF | TGCGCCAGCAGCTTGGTTGGGGGGGGATACGAGCAGTACTTC